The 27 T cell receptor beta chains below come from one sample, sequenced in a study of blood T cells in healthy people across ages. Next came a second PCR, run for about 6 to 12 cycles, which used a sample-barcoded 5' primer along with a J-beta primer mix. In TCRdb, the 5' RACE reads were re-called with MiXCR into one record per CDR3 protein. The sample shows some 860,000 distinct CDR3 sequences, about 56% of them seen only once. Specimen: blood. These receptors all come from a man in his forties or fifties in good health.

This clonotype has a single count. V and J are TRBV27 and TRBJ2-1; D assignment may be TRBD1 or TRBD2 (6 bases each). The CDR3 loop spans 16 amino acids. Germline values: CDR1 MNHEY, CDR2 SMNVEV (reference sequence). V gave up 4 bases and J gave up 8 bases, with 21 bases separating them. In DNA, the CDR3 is TGTGCCAGCAGTTCCCCTGACTGGGGGGCTAACGATGAGCAGTTCTTC. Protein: CASSSPDWGANDEQFF.

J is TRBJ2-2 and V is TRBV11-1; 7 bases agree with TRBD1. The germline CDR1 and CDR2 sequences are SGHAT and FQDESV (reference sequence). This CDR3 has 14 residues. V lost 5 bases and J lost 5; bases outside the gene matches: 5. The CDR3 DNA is TGTGCCAGCAGCAAAACAGGGGTGACCGGGGAGCTGTTTTTT. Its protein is CASSKTGVTGELFF.

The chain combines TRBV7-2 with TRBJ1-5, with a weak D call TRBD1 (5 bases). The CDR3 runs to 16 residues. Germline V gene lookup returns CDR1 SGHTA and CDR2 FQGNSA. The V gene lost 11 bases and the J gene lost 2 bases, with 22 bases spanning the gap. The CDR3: CAVPTGPSFGNQPQHF. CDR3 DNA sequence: TGTGCCGTACCAACGGGACCGAGTTTCGGCAATCAGCCCCAGCATTTT. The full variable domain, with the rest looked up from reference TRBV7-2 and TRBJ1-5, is GAGVSQSPSNKVTEKGKDVELRCDPISGHTALYWYRQSLGQGLEFLIYFQGNSAPDKSGLPSDRFSAERTGGSVSTLTIQRTQQEDSAVYLCAVPTGPSFGNQPQHFGDGTRLSIL.

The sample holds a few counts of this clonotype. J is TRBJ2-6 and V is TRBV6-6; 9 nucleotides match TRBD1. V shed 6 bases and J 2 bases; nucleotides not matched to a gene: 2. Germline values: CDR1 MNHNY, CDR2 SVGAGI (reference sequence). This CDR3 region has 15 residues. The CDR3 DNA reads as TGTGCCAGCAGGACAGGGGGAACTGGGGCCAACGTCCTGACTTTC. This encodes CASRTGGTGANVLTF.

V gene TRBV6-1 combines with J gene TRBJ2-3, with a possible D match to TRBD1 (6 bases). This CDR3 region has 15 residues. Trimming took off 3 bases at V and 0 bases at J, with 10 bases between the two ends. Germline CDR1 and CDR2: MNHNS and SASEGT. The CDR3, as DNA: TGTGCCAGCAGTGATAGGGGACATAGCACAGATACGCAGTATTTT. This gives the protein CASSDRGHSTDTQYF.

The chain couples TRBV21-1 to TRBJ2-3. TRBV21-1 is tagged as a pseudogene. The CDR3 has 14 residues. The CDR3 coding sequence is TGTGCCAGCATAAGGAAACTAGCGCCAGATACGCAGTATTTT. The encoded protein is CASIRKLAPDTQYF.

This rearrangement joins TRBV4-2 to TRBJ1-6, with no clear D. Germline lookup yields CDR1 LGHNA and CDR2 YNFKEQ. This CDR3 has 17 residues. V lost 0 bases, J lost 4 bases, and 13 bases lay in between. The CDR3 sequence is CASSQDGQRLYNSPLHF. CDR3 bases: TGTGCCAGCAGCCAAGATGGGCAGAGACTATATAATTCACCCCTCCACTTT.

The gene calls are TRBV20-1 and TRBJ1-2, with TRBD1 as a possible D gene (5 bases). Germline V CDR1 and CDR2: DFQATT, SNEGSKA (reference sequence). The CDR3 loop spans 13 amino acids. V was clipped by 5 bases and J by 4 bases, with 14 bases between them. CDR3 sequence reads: CSALPAGGYGYTF. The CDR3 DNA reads TGCAGTGCTCTGCCTGCGGGGGGCTATGGCTACACCTTC.

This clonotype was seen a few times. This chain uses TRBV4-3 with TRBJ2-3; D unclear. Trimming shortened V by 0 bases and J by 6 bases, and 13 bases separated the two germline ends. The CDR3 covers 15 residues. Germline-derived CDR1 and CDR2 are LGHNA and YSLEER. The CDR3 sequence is CASSQDQAQRDTQYF. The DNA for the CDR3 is TGCGCCAGCAGCCAAGATCAGGCCCAGAGGGATACGCAGTATTTT.

The CDR3: CSATGTALNQPQHF. In nucleotides, the CDR3 is TGCAGTGCCACGGGGACAGCCCTCAATCAGCCCCAGCATTTT. V usage is TRBV20-1 and J usage is TRBJ1-5, with TRBD1 matching 7 bases. The J segment lost 3 bases and the V segment lost 6 bases, leaving 8 bases of the junction unmatched. This CDR3 is built from 14 residues. Germline values: CDR1 DFQATT, CDR2 SNEGSKA (reference sequence).

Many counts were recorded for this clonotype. Here the CDR3 DNA reads TGTGCCAGCAGCTTAACGCAAATTTACTCCTACGAGCAGTACTTC. Translating it yields CASSLTQIYSYEQYF. The J gene is TRBJ2-7, the V gene TRBV11-1, with D hard to call. The germline V gene has CDR1 SGHAT and CDR2 FQDESV (reference sequence). Trimming removed 2 bases from V and 0 bases from J, with 11 bases in between. This CDR3 is built from 15 residues.

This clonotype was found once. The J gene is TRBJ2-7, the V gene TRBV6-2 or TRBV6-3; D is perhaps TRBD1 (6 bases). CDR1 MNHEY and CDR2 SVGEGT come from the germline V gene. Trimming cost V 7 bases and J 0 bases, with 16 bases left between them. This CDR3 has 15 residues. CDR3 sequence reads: CASMIGTLGSYEQYF. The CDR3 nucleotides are TGTGCCAGCATGATTGGGACACTCGGCTCCTACGAGCAGTACTTC.

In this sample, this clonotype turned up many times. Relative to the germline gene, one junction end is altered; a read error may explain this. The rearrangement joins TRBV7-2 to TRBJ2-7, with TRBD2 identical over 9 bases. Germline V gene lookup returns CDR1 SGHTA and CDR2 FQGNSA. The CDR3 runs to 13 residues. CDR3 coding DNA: TGTGCCAGCAGTTTAGCGGGGGTCTACGAGCAGTACTTC. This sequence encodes CASSLAGVYEQYF.

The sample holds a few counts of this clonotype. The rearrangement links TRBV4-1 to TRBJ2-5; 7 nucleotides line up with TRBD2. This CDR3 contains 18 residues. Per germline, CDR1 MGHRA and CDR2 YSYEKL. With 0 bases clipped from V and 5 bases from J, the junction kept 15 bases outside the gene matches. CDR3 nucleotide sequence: TGCGCCAGCAGCCAAGAGGATAGGACTAGGAGGGTGTCGGAGACCCAGTACTTC. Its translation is CASSQEDRTRRVSETQYF.

The CDR3 loop is CASSFGWGQGYNEQFF. The CDR3, as DNA: TGTGCCAGCAGTTTTGGATGGGGACAGGGTTACAATGAGCAGTTCTTC. The rearrangement joins TRBV27 to TRBJ2-1; 9 bases are a match to TRBD1. Germline loops: CDR1 MNHEY, CDR2 SMNVEV (reference sequence). CDR3 length equals 16 residues. Trimming at V came to 3 bases and at J to 4 bases, leaving 7 bases not matched to a gene.

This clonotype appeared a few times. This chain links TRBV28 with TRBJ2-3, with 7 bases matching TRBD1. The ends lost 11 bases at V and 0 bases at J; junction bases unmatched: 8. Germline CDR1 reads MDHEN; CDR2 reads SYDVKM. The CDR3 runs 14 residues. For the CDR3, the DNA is TGTGCCCATAGGGACAGAATAAGCACAGATACGCAGTATTTT. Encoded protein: CAHRDRISTDTQYF.

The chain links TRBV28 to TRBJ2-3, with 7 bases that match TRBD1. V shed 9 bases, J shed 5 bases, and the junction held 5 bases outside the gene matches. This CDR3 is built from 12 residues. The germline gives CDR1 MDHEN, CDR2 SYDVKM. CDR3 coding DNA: TGTGCCAGTTTAACAGGGGTAGATACGCAGTATTTT. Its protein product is CASLTGVDTQYF.

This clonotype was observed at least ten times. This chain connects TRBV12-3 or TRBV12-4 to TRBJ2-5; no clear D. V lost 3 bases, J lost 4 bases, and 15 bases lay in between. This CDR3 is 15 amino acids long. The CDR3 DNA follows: TGTGCCAGCAGTTTTTCTGGGAACTCGGGAGAGACCCAGTACTTC. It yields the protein CASSFSGNSGETQYF.

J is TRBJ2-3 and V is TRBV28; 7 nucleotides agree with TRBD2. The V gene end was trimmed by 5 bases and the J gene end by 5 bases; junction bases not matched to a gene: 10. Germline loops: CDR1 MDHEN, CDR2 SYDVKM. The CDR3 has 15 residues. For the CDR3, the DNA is TGTGCCAGCAGTATTAGCGGGCCTGGGAAAGATACGCAGTATTTT. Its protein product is CASSISGPGKDTQYF.

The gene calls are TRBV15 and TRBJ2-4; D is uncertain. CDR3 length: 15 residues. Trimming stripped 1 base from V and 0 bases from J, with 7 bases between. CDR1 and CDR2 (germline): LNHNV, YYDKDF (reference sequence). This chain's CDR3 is CATSRGVLAKNIQYF. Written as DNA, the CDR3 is TGTGCCACCAGCAGAGGGGTTCTAGCCAAAAACATTCAGTACTTC. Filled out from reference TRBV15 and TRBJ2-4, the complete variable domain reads DAMVIQNPRYQVTQFGKPVTLSCSQTLNHNVMYWYQQKSSQAPKLLFHYYDKDFNNEADTPDNFQSRRPNTSFCFLDIRSPGLGDTAMYLCATSRGVLAKNIQYFGAGTRLSVL.

In nucleotides, the CDR3 is TGTGCCAGCAGCTTAAACGGCTACCGGAGCTCCTACGAGCAGTACTTC. It yields the protein CASSLNGYRSSYEQYF. The J gene is TRBJ2-7, the V gene TRBV7-3; D call uncertain. CDR3 length: 16 amino acids. Per the germline V gene, CDR1 is SGHTA and CDR2 is FQGTGA. V was clipped by 1 base and J by 0 bases, with 13 bases between them.

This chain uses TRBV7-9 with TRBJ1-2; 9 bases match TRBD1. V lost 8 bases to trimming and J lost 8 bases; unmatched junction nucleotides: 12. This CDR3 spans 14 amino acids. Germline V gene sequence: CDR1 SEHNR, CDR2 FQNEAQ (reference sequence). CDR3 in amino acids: CASRPVGQGSGYTF. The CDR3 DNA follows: TGTGCCAGCCGACCGGTAGGACAGGGGTCGGGCTACACCTTC.

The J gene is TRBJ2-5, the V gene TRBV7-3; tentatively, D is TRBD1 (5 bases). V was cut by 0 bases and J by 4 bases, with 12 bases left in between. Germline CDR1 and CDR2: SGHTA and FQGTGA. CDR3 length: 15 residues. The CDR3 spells CASSLTPGIGETQYF. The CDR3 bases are TGTGCCAGCAGCTTAACCCCAGGGATAGGAGAGACCCAGTACTTC.

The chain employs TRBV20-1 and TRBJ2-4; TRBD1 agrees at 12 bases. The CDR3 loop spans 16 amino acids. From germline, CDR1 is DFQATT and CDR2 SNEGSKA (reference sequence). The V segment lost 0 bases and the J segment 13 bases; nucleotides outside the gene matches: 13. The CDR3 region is CSARDDRDRGRWEQYF. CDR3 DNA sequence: TGCAGTGCTAGAGATGACCGGGACAGGGGGCGTTGGGAGCAGTACTTC.

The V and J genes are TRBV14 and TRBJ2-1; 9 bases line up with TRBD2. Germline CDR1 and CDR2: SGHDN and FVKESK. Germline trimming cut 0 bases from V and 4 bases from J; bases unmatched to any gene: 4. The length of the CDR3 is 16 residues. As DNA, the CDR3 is TGTGCCAGCAGCCAAGAACAGACTAGCGGATACAATGAGCAGTTCTTC. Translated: CASSQEQTSGYNEQFF.

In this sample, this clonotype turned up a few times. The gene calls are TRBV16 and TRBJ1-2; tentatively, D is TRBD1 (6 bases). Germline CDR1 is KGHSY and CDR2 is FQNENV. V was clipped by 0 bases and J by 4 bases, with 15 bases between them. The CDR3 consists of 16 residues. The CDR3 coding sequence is TGTGCCAGCAGCCAATCCTTAGGGACATTACTCTATGGCTACACCTTC. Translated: CASSQSLGTLLYGYTF.

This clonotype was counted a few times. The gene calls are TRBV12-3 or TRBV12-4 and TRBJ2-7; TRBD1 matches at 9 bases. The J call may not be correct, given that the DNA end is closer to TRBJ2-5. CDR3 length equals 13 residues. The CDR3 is CASRRQQGATQYF. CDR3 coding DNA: TGTGCCAGCAGACGACAACAGGGGGCGACCCAGTACTTC.